Following are 27 T cell receptor beta chains from one sample sequenced in a study of shared clonotypes between healthy human individuals. CD45RO negativity and positive selection for CCR7 defined naive CD8 cells, a population that excluded terminally differentiated effector memory CD45RA+ cells. Generated by immunoSEQ multiplex PCR, the TCRdb table keeps only in-frame clones and is missing some. The sample holds some 1,900,000 clones, roughly 95% seen once. Source material: naive CD8+ T cells sorted from blood. The receptors were gathered from a man younger than 30 in good health.

The rearrangement uses TRBV29-1 and TRBJ2-6; D might be TRBD1 (6 bases). The germline V gene has CDR1 SQVTM and CDR2 ANQGSEA. The CDR3 runs 14 residues. V lost 6 bases to trimming and J lost 0 bases, with 9 bases between them. CDR3 coding DNA: TGCAGCGTCACGGACAGCTCTGGGGCCAACGTCCTGACTTTC. It codes for CSVTDSSGANVLTF.

The gene calls are TRBV4-1 and TRBJ1-3; D perhaps matches TRBD1 (5 bases). CDR1 is MGHRA, CDR2 YSYEKL, per germline. Trimming removed 2 bases from V and 0 bases from J, with 11 bases in between. This CDR3 has 16 amino acids. The CDR3 loop is CASSQPQTDSGNTIYF. CDR3 nucleotide sequence: TGCGCCAGCAGCCAACCTCAGACAGACTCTGGAAACACCATATATTTT.

J is TRBJ1-1 and V is TRBV11-2; TRBD1 agrees at 8 bases. The CDR3 length is 18 residues. Trimming removed 4 bases from V and 5 bases from J; junction bases left unmatched: 18. Germline values: CDR1 SGHAT, CDR2 FQNNGV. The CDR3: CASSSILDREKGSTEAFF. The CDR3 DNA reads TGTGCCAGCAGCTCTATCTTGGACAGGGAAAAAGGGTCGACTGAAGCTTTCTTT.

The rearrangement links TRBV6-1 to TRBJ1-6; D not certain. CDR3 size: 16 residues. V shed 2 bases and J shed 7 bases, with 15 bases lying between them. Germline V gene sequence: CDR1 MNHNS, CDR2 SASEGT. As DNA, the CDR3 is TGTGCCAGCAGTGAATGGCAGGCAGTTGTAAATTCACCCCTCCACTTT. This codes for CASSEWQAVVNSPLHF.

The chain carries TRBV27 and TRBJ2-7; TRBD1 or TRBD2 may be the D gene (5 bases each). The germline gives CDR1 MNHEY, CDR2 SMNVEV (reference sequence). Trimming removed 6 bases from V and 0 bases from J, with 18 bases in between. The CDR3 runs 16 residues. CDR3 sequence reads: CASSELGTRSSYEQYF. CDR3 nucleotides: TGTGCCAGCAGCGAACTCGGGACCCGTAGCTCCTACGAGCAGTACTTC.

This clone was seen just once. V usage is TRBV4-1 and J usage is TRBJ1-5, with 7 bases aligning to TRBD1. From germline, CDR1 is MGHRA and CDR2 YSYEKL. After removal of 5 bases from V and 2 bases from J, the junction contained 6 bases not matched to a gene. This CDR3 has 15 amino acids. CDR3 residues: CASSENRGGNQPQHF. The CDR3 DNA reads TGCGCCAGCAGCGAAAACAGGGGCGGCAATCAGCCCCAGCATTTT.

With respect to this clone: Other DNA sequences within the sample encode an identical CDR3. The CDR3 DNA reads as TGTGCCAGCAGTTACGGACAGAACAATGAGCAGTTCTTC. Protein sequence: CASSYGQNNEQFF. V gene TRBV6-5 combines with J gene TRBJ2-1, with a tentative D call TRBD1 (6 bases). V lost 2 bases and J 5 bases, leaving 7 bases between the germline ends. Per the germline V gene, CDR1 is MNHEY and CDR2 is SVGAGI. The CDR3 has 13 amino acids.

The chain employs TRBV12-5 and TRBJ1-2; D gene unclear. Germline V CDR1 and CDR2: LGHNT, FRNRAP. V lost 2 bases and J 0 bases, leaving 10 bases between the germline ends. The CDR3 length is 15 residues. CDR3 sequence reads: CASGLPLQANYGYTF. In nucleotides, the CDR3 is TGTGCTAGTGGTTTGCCATTACAAGCTAACTATGGCTACACCTTC. Full variable domain (rest looked up from reference TRBV12-5 and TRBJ1-2): DARVTQTPRHKVTEMGQEVTMRCQPILGHNTVFWYRQTMMQGLELLAYFRNRAPLDDSGMPKDRFSAEMPDATLATLKIQPSEPRDSAVYFCASGLPLQANYGYTFGSGTRLTVV.

The genes are TRBV20-1 and TRBJ2-7; TRBD1 matches 7 bases. Germline V gene lookup returns CDR1 DFQATT and CDR2 SNEGSKA (reference sequence). This CDR3 comprises 11 residues. The V segment lost 4 bases and the J segment 7 bases; nucleotides outside the gene matches: 4. Here the CDR3 reads CSATGQAEQYF. The CDR3, as DNA: TGCAGTGCTACCGGACAGGCTGAGCAGTACTTC.

This clone appeared a single time. The chain uses TRBV4-1 and TRBJ1-2; 7 positions agree with TRBD1. Looked up from germline, CDR1 is MGHRA and CDR2 is YSYEKL. The CDR3 extends over 18 amino acids. V was pared by 1 base and J by 4 bases, with 15 bases of the junction left unmatched. The CDR3 loop is CASSQARTGDPLPYGYTF. The CDR3 bases are TGCGCCAGCAGCCAAGCAAGGACAGGTGATCCGCTCCCCTATGGCTACACCTTC.

V gene TRBV9 combines with J gene TRBJ2-2; D could derive from TRBD1 or TRBD2 (5 bases each). The CDR3 runs 16 residues. The germline CDR1 and CDR2 sequences are SGDLS and YYNGEE. V lost 0 bases to trimming and J lost 1 base, with 10 bases between them. The CDR3 DNA follows: TGTGCCAGCAGCGTAGCCGGGGCGATGAACACCGGGGAGCTGTTTTTT. It yields the protein CASSVAGAMNTGELFF.

The rearrangement joins TRBV4-3 to TRBJ2-3, with D possibly matching TRBD1 (6 bases). V was pared by 0 bases and J by 4 bases, with 11 bases between. Germline assignment: CDR1 LGHNA and CDR2 YSLEER. The CDR3 has 15 residues. The CDR3 sequence is CASSQEGAGPDTQYF. The CDR3 DNA reads TGCGCCAGCAGCCAAGAGGGGGCGGGTCCAGATACGCAGTATTTT.

This chain joins TRBV7-2 and TRBJ2-1; possible D gene TRBD2, 7 bases. The CDR3 consists of 14 residues. Germline CDR1 and CDR2: SGHTA and FQGNSA. The V gene lost 1 base and the J gene lost 8 bases, with 12 bases spanning the gap. The chain's CDR3 is CASSLGGGAYEQFF. Here the CDR3 DNA reads TGTGCCAGCAGCTTAGGTGGGGGGGCTTATGAGCAGTTCTTC.

This chain links TRBV2 with TRBJ2-1; the D gene is possibly TRBD2 (5 bases). The CDR3 has 12 residues. Germline V CDR1 and CDR2: SNHLY, FYNNEI. Trimming took off 4 bases at V and 10 bases at J, with 11 bases between the two ends. The CDR3 protein is CASSGEEREQFF. The DNA of the CDR3 is TGTGCCAGCAGTGGTGAGGAGCGGGAGCAGTTCTTC.

The V and J genes are TRBV6-5 and TRBJ2-7; 7 bases are shared with TRBD2. In germline, CDR1 is MNHEY, CDR2 SVGAGI. Losses at the gene ends were 0 bases for V and 6 bases for J; bases not matched to a gene: 5. The length of the CDR3 is 14 residues. Written as DNA, the CDR3 is TGTGCCAGCAGTTACTCGGGGGAGGGCCTCGAGCAGTACTTC. This codes for CASSYSGEGLEQYF.

The rearrangement links TRBV4-1 to TRBJ2-2, with D unresolved. Germline loops: CDR1 MGHRA, CDR2 YSYEKL. The CDR3 is made up of 15 amino acids. The V gene lost 1 base and the J gene lost 2 bases, with 8 bases spanning the gap. In DNA form, the CDR3 reads TGCGCCAGCAGCCAAGGAACTGATAACACCGGGGAGCTGTTTTTT. Its translation is CASSQGTDNTGELFF.

J is TRBJ1-6 and V is TRBV25-1; D unresolved. The CDR3 totals 14 residues. Germline CDR1 MGHDK, CDR2 SYGVNS. V lost 8 bases and J lost 4, with 12 bases in between. This chain's CDR3 is CASEQEGYNSPLHF. The CDR3 nucleotides read TGTGCCAGCGAGCAAGAAGGTTATAATTCACCCCTCCACTTT.

As DNA, the CDR3 is TGTGCCAGCAGTGATAGGGACCCCCAGAGGGAAAAACTGTTTTTT. This codes for CASSDRDPQREKLFF. V is TRBV6-1 and J is TRBJ1-4, with TRBD1 as a possible D gene (5 bases). Germline assignment: CDR1 MNHNS and CDR2 SASEGT. V was pared by 3 bases and J by 8 bases, with 16 bases between. The CDR3 is 15 residues long.

The chain couples TRBV27 to TRBJ2-7; TRBD1 agrees at 8 bases. The CDR3 contains 13 residues. CDR1 and CDR2 from the germline V gene are MNHEY and SMNVEV (reference sequence). The V and J ends lost 6 bases and 3 bases, in that order; junction bases with no gene match: 4. Written as DNA, the CDR3 is TGTGCCAGCAGCCCGACAGGGGACTACGAGCAGTACTTC. Encoded protein: CASSPTGDYEQYF.

This rearrangement joins TRBV7-2 to TRBJ2-5, with D uncertain. Deletions cut 2 bases from V and 4 bases from J, with 11 bases between. Germline V gene sequence: CDR1 SGHTA, CDR2 FQGNSA. The CDR3 totals 14 residues. The CDR3 spells CASSLLRALETQYF. The CDR3, as DNA: TGTGCCAGCAGCTTATTACGGGCTTTAGAGACCCAGTACTTC. The complete variable domain, with remaining parts taken from reference TRBV7-2 and TRBJ2-5, reads GAGVSQSPSNKVTEKGKDVELRCDPISGHTALYWYRQSLGQGLEFLIYFQGNSAPDKSGLPSDRFSAERTGGSVSTLTIQRTQQEDSAVYLCASSLLRALETQYFGPGTRLLVL.

The chain couples TRBV6-5 to TRBJ2-1, with 10 bases fitting TRBD2. Looked up from germline, CDR1 is MNHEY and CDR2 is SVGAGI. V was clipped by 2 bases and J by 9 bases; unmatched bases: 10. The CDR3 covers 16 residues. CDR3 region: CASSYLPEAGGIEQFF. CDR3 DNA: TGTGCCAGCAGTTACCTCCCCGAAGCGGGAGGGATTGAGCAGTTCTTC.

This rearrangement joins TRBV7-2 to TRBJ2-1, with TRBD2 matching 8 bases. The CDR3 length is 14 residues. Germline CDR1 SGHTA, CDR2 FQGNSA. Losses at the gene ends were 7 bases for V and 5 bases for J; bases not matched to a gene: 7. The CDR3 coding sequence is TGTGCCAGCACCTTTAGCGGGATGGACAATGAGCAGTTCTTC. Translated: CASTFSGMDNEQFF.

This chain connects TRBV6-6 to TRBJ2-7, with TRBD2 as a possible D gene (5 bases). Germline loops: CDR1 MNHNY, CDR2 SVGAGI (reference sequence). The CDR3 is made up of 14 amino acids. Trimming took 1 base from V and 9 from J, leaving 16 bases between them. CDR3 nucleotide sequence: TGTGCCAGCAGTTACTTGGACCACCCTGGAGGGCAGTACTTC. Protein product: CASSYLDHPGGQYF.

Only one count was recorded for this clone. This chain uses TRBV2 with TRBJ1-1, with unresolved D. The germline V gene encodes CDR1 SNHLY and CDR2 FYNNEI. The CDR3 is made up of 12 amino acids. Trimming stripped 3 bases from V and 8 bases from J, with 10 bases between. The CDR3 loop is CASSDFPREAFF. The CDR3 coding sequence is TGTGCCAGCAGTGACTTTCCCAGGGAAGCTTTCTTT.

The gene calls are TRBV4-1 and TRBJ2-7, with D perhaps TRBD1 (7 bases). Germline-derived CDR1 and CDR2 are MGHRA and YSYEKL. The CDR3 is 16 amino acids. Between the trimmed V and J ends, which lost 3 bases and 4 bases, there was a span of 19 bases. The DNA of the CDR3 is TGCGCCAGCAGCCACCCCCCCCAGGGGGACTGGTACGAGCAGTACTTC. Protein sequence: CASSHPPQGDWYEQYF.

About this clone: Additional DNA sequences in this sample encode the identical CDR3. This sequence joins TRBV19 and TRBJ1-1; D is ambiguous. Deletions cut 3 bases from V and 0 bases from J, with 5 bases between. Germline-derived CDR1 and CDR2 are LNHDA and SQIVND (reference sequence). The CDR3 runs 13 residues. The CDR3 nucleotides read TGTGCCAGTAGTATGGGGTTGAACACTGAAGCTTTCTTT. Residues: CASSMGLNTEAFF.

The chain links TRBV14 to TRBJ1-4; perhaps TRBD1 as D (6 bases). V lost 2 bases and J lost 7, with 14 bases in between. Germline V gene data show CDR1 as SGHDN and CDR2 as FVKESK. The CDR3 contains 15 residues. The CDR3 protein is CASSQTRGTVEKLFF. The CDR3 nucleotides read TGTGCCAGCAGCCAAACCAGGGGAACGGTTGAAAAACTGTTTTTT. Combining the CDR3 with reference TRBV14 and TRBJ1-4 gives the whole variable domain EAGVTQFPSHSVIEKGQTVTLRCDPISGHDNLYWYRRVMGKEIKFLLHFVKESKQDESGMPNNRFLAERTGGTYSTLKVQPAELEDSGVYFCASSQTRGTVEKLFFGSGTQLSVL.